Listed below are T cell receptor beta chains from one sample, sequenced in a study of human thymus T cells. Using immunoSEQ multiplex PCR, the repertoire was profiled, and TCRdb retains in-frame clones only, with some absent. Of roughly 120,000 clones listed, over 85% are singletons. The specimen was thymus tissue. The receptors shown here come from a boy in the first two years of life with a congenital heart defect but otherwise immunologically healthy. CDR3s include the opening cysteine and the closing phenylalanine or tryptophan. A D gene is named only where the DNA matches it firmly. Not every row has a clone size; where given, it reads once, few, many or a size class.

V gene	J gene	clone size	D gene	CDR3 length	CDR3 DNA	CDR3 protein
TRBV15	TRBJ1-6	.	TRBD1	18	TGTGCCACCAGCAGAGATCGTGACCTGGGACAGCTAAATTCACCCCTCCACTTT	CATSRDRDLGQLNSPLHF
TRBV19	TRBJ2-1	.	TRBD1	18	TGTGCCAGTAGTAGGACCAGACAGGGCAAACAAAGGGGCAATGAGCAGTTCTTC	CASSRTRQGKQRGNEQFF
TRBV7-2	TRBJ1-3	.	.	15	TGTGCCAGCAGCCTAGGGGCGGGTTCTGGAAACACCATATATTTT	CASSLGAGSGNTIYF
TRBV13	TRBJ2-1	.	.	16	TGTGCCAGCAGCCAAGGAAGAAGCCTAGGCTACAATGAGCAGTTCTTC	CASSQGRSLGYNEQFF
TRBV6-6	TRBJ2-5	.	.	11	TGTGCCACCCAGGGATTGGAGACCCAGTACTTC	CATQGLETQYF
TRBV14	TRBJ1-1	.	.	16	TGTGCCAGCAGCCAAGAAGAGGTGGTTACGAACACTGAAGCTTTCTTT	CASSQEEVVTNTEAFF
TRBV6-6	TRBJ2-1	.	.	13	TGTGCCAGCAGTTACTCGATCGGGAATGAGCAGTTCTTC	CASSYSIGNEQFF
TRBV18	TRBJ2-2	.	.	11	TGTGCCAGCTCCACCACCGGGGAGCTGTTTTTT	CASSTTGELFF
TRBV2	TRBJ2-2	.	TRBD1	17	TGTGCCAGCAGTGAAGCGCTTCAGGGACAGGACACCGGGGAGCTGTTTTTT	CASSEALQGQDTGELFF
TRBV28	TRBJ2-5	.	.	14	TGTGCCAGCAGTCAACCCCTGGGACAAGAGACCCAGTACTTC	CASSQPLGQETQYF
TRBV4-2	TRBJ2-5	.	TRBD2	16	TGTGCCAGCAGCCAAGTAGCGGGGGGGCGTGGGGAGACCCAGTACTTC	CASSQVAGGRGETQYF
TRBV4-2	TRBJ2-1	.	TRBD2	18	TGTGCCAGCAGCCCCGGGGGGGCTAGCGGGGGGGCTCTCAATGAGCAGTTCTTC	CASSPGGASGGALNEQFF
TRBV6-1	TRBJ2-3	.	TRBD2	13	TGTGCCAGCAGTGAACTAGCGGGGGATACGCAGTATTTT	CASSELAGDTQYF
TRBV5-1	TRBJ2-2	.	TRBD1	18	TGCGCCAGCAGCTGCGGGACAGGGGGCTGGCTACACACCGGGGAGCTGTTTTTT	CASSCGTGGWLHTGELFF
TRBV28	TRBJ1-2	.	TRBD1	14	TGTGCCAGCAGCGGGACAGCACATCTTTATGGCTACACCTTC	CASSGTAHLYGYTF
TRBV19	TRBJ2-3	.	TRBD2	16	TGTGCCAGTACCCCAACACTAGCGGGGGGCCTTCTAACGCAGTATTTT	CASTPTLAGGLLTQYF
TRBV4-1	TRBJ2-3	.	.	17	TGCGCCAGCAGCCAAGATACTGGCGGAACTAGCACAGATACGCAGTATTTT	CASSQDTGGTSTDTQYF
TRBV4-3	TRBJ2-5	.	.	15	TGCGCCAGCAGCCAAGTGCGAGAAAGGGGAGAGACCCAGTACTTC	CASSQVRERGETQYF
TRBV20-1	TRBJ2-3	.	.	10	TGCAGTGCTTTTTGGGATACGCAGTATTTT	CSAFWDTQYF
TRBV27	TRBJ1-1	.	.	18	TGTGCCAGCAGTGTCTCCCAGGGGTGGGAAGTCGGGGACACTGAAGCTTTCTTT	CASSVSQGWEVGDTEAFF
TRBV7-9	TRBJ2-3	.	TRBD1	14	TGTGCCAGCAGTCCGGGACAGGGCACAGATACGCAGTATTTT	CASSPGQGTDTQYF
TRBV7-8	TRBJ1-3	once	.	17	TGTGCCAGCAGCCCGCCCCCGCGCAGCTTCTCTGGAAACACCATATATTTT	CASSPPPRSFSGNTIYF
TRBV15	TRBJ2-3	.	.	15	TGTGCCACCAGCCCGCTACTGTCTAGCACAGATACGCAGTATTTT	CATSPLLSSTDTQYF
TRBV4-1	TRBJ2-1	once	TRBD1	22	TGCGCCAGCAGCCAAGACCCCGCGTTGGGGACAGGTGCTCGGAGCTCCTACAATGAGCAGTTCTTC	CASSQDPALGTGARSSYNEQFF
TRBV6-5	TRBJ1-2	.	TRBD1	14	TGTGCCAGCAGCCGACAGGGGGCAGGTTATGGCTACACCTTC	CASSRQGAGYGYTF
TRBV5-6	TRBJ1-6	few	TRBD1	16	TGTGCCAGCAGCTTGGGGGACAGGGGAACTAATTCACCCCTCCACTTT	CASSLGDRGTNSPLHF
TRBV28	TRBJ2-1	.	.	16	TGTGCCAGCAGTTTAAGGCACCAAGGCACCTACAATGAGCAGTTCTTC	CASSLRHQGTYNEQFF